This passage covers 20 T cell receptor beta chains from one sample sequenced in a study of OX40 agonist ivuxolimab in advanced cancers. Clones were read by immunoSEQ multiplex PCR, and TCRdb kept only the in-frame ones, dropping some. Here the sample spans 40,000 to 45,000 clones, roughly 80% being singletons. The sequencing here drew on CD4+ or CD8+ T cells sorted from blood, taken in a trial of the OX40 agonist ivuxolimab. The receptors stem from an adult with an advanced solid tumor such as melanoma, head and neck, liver or kidney cancer.

The rearrangement links TRBV11-3 to TRBJ2-3, with TRBD1 matching 7 bases. V dropped 1 base and J dropped 4; count of bases not matched to a gene: 11. Germline loops: CDR1 SGHNT, CDR2 YENEEA. The CDR3 length is 17 residues. CDR3 in DNA: TGTGCCAGCAGCTTAGGCGACAGGGAAGAAGGCCCAGATACGCAGTATTTT. Its translation is CASSLGDREEGPDTQYF.

This clone was seen a handful of times. J is TRBJ2-3 and V is TRBV19, with 9 bases aligning to TRBD1. The CDR3 is made up of 16 amino acids. CDR1 and CDR2 (germline): LNHDA, SQIVND (reference sequence). V was clipped by 5 bases and J by 0 bases; unmatched bases: 6. This chain's CDR3 is CASSPGQGRSTDTQYF. CDR3 DNA sequence: TGTGCCAGTAGTCCCGGACAGGGGAGGAGCACAGATACGCAGTATTTT.

The chain recombines TRBV19 with TRBJ2-7; D gene ambiguous. Germline V gene sequence: CDR1 LNHDA, CDR2 SQIVND (reference sequence). This CDR3 is 11 amino acids long. Trimming pared 9 bases from V and 6 bases from J, leaving 12 bases between. For the CDR3, the DNA is TGTGCCAGAAGACCGGATGGCGAGCAGTACTTC. It specifies CARRPDGEQYF.

The chain links TRBV5-4 to TRBJ2-2, with D possibly being TRBD2 (5 bases). Germline V gives CDR1 SGHNT, CDR2 YYREEE (reference sequence). The CDR3 length is 15 residues. Trimming stripped 2 bases from V and 6 bases from J, with 14 bases between. The CDR3 DNA reads as TGTGCCAGCAGCTTCCTACTAGACTTAGCCGGGGAGCTGTTTTTT. Its translation is CASSFLLDLAGELFF.

This clone was detected only once. The chain combines TRBV27 with TRBJ2-1; TRBD2 is a possible D gene (7 bases). The CDR3 extends over 14 amino acids. Germline CDR1 and CDR2: MNHEY and SMNVEV (reference sequence). Trimming pared 2 bases from V and 7 bases from J, leaving 12 bases between. The CDR3 loop is CASSLMRGGNEQFF. The CDR3 DNA is TGTGCCAGCAGTTTAATGAGGGGGGGAAATGAGCAGTTCTTC.

The rearrangement links TRBV5-8 to TRBJ2-7, with 9 bases identical to TRBD2. This CDR3 is 16 amino acids long. In germline, CDR1 is SGHTS, CDR2 YDEGEE. V dropped 4 bases and J dropped 5; count of bases not matched to a gene: 13. In nucleotides, the CDR3 is TGTGCCAGCAGCCCGATGCATATAGCGGGAGAAGACGAGCAGTACTTC. Translation gives CASSPMHIAGEDEQYF.

The rearrangement joins TRBV11-2 to TRBJ2-7; TRBD2 aligns across 13 bases. The trim removed 6 bases at V and 2 bases at J, leaving 4 bases unmatched. The CDR3 length is 15 residues. Germline assignment: CDR1 SGHAT and CDR2 FQNNGV. CDR3 coding DNA: TGTGCCAGCAGGCTAGGACTAGCGGGGGCCTACGAGCAGTACTTC. Its translation: CASRLGLAGAYEQYF.

The chain is built from TRBV7-9 and TRBJ1-1; D call uncertain. CDR1 and CDR2 (germline): SEHNR, FQNEAQ (reference sequence). The CDR3 spans 16 residues. V lost 3 bases to trimming and J lost 1 base, with 15 bases between them. The CDR3: CASSLVRLAGNTEAFF. CDR3 nucleotide sequence: TGTGCCAGCAGCTTGGTAAGATTAGCCGGGAACACTGAAGCTTTCTTT.

V is TRBV11-2 and J is TRBJ2-1; D is possibly TRBD2 (5 bases). V was cut by 4 bases and J by 7 bases, with 8 bases left in between. Germline V gene sequence: CDR1 SGHAT, CDR2 FQNNGV. This CDR3 spans 12 amino acids. The CDR3 loop reads CASSSRGNEQFF. CDR3 coding DNA: TGTGCCAGCAGCTCTCGGGGAAATGAGCAGTTCTTC.

The chain uses TRBV9 and TRBJ1-1; weak D call: TRBD1 (6 bases). Germline-derived CDR1 and CDR2 are SGDLS and YYNGEE. CDR3 length equals 14 residues. Between the trimmed V and J ends, which lost 3 bases and 7 bases, there was a span of 16 bases. The CDR3 DNA reads as TGTGCCAGCAGCGCCGGGGGCGGGGCACATGAAGCTTTCTTT. Translation: CASSAGGGAHEAFF.

This rearrangement joins TRBV5-1 to TRBJ1-5, with D uncertain. V dropped 0 bases and J dropped 5 bases, with 6 bases sitting between them. Germline CDR1 SGHRS, CDR2 YFSETQ. This CDR3 region has 13 residues. CDR3 protein: CASSLGADQPQHF. Written as DNA, the CDR3 is TGCGCCAGCAGCTTGGGGGCAGATCAGCCCCAGCATTTT.

The chain carries TRBV7-2 and TRBJ1-5, with a tentative D call TRBD1 (6 bases). This CDR3 region has 14 residues. CDR1 and CDR2 from the germline V gene are SGHTA and FQGNSA. V was cut by 1 base and J by 5 bases, with 9 bases left in between. CDR3 residues: CASSLDRVHQPQHF. The CDR3 DNA follows: TGTGCCAGCAGCTTAGACAGGGTCCATCAGCCCCAGCATTTT.

The V gene is TRBV5-1, the J gene TRBJ2-5, with D possibly being TRBD1 or TRBD2 (5 bases each). Near its end, the DNA agrees better with TRBJ2-7, so the J call may be wrong. CDR3 length: 15 residues. Germline V CDR1 and CDR2: SGHRS, YFSETQ. CDR3 DNA: TGCGCCAGCAGCTCAAGCCCAGGGACGACCTACGAGCAGTACTTC. It codes for CASSSSPGTTYEQYF.

This chain links TRBV27 with TRBJ1-2; D possibly corresponds to TRBD1 (6 bases). This CDR3 has 16 amino acids. Per germline, CDR1 MNHEY and CDR2 SMNVEV (reference sequence). Deletions cut 4 bases from V and 2 bases from J, with 17 bases between. For the CDR3, the DNA is TGTGCCAGCAGTTCAAGCTTCGACAGGCCCAACTATGGCTACACCTTC. It codes for CASSSSFDRPNYGYTF.

The rearrangement joins TRBV6-5 to TRBJ1-2; D remains unclear. Germline-derived CDR1 and CDR2 are MNHEY and SVGAGI. The CDR3 contains 12 residues. The germline V and J ends were trimmed by 7 bases and 6 bases, with 12 bases remaining between them. The CDR3: CASNYSSHGYTF. The DNA for the CDR3 is TGTGCCAGCAACTATAGCTCCCATGGCTACACCTTC.

This chain connects TRBV6-5 to TRBJ1-1; D unclear. The ends were cut back, 5 bases at V and 4 bases at J, with 14 bases in the middle. The CDR3 contains 14 residues. CDR1 and CDR2 from the germline V gene are MNHEY and SVGAGI. For the CDR3, the DNA is TGTGCCAGCAGTACCGTTCGGGGAGGCACTGAAGCTTTCTTT. Encoded protein: CASSTVRGGTEAFF.

The V gene is TRBV4-3, the J gene TRBJ2-3, with D perhaps matching TRBD2 (8 bases). V was shortened by 4 bases and J by 0 bases, with 23 bases between the two germline ends. Looked up from germline, CDR1 is LGHNA and CDR2 is YSLEER. This CDR3 is 19 amino acids long. CDR3 residues: CASSLYRGGTALSTDTQYF. The CDR3, as DNA: TGCGCCAGCAGCCTATATCGGGGGGGGACAGCGCTTAGCACAGATACGCAGTATTTT.

The chain carries TRBV5-4 and TRBJ1-6, with a possible D match to TRBD1 (5 bases). Trimming stripped 2 bases from V and 9 bases from J, with 12 bases between. The CDR3 totals 14 residues. Germline-derived CDR1 and CDR2 are SGHNT and YYREEE (reference sequence). The CDR3 spells CASSLEAGSSPLHF. CDR3 sequence (DNA): TGTGCCAGCAGCTTAGAAGCAGGGAGTTCACCCCTCCACTTT.

The chain links TRBV5-1 to TRBJ2-1; D unresolved. CDR3 size: 11 residues. Germline CDR1 SGHRS, CDR2 YFSETQ. V lost 7 bases to trimming and J lost 10 bases, with 12 bases between them. The CDR3 nucleotides are TGCGCCAGCCCCTCCGAGCCGGAGCAGTTCTTC. This codes for CASPSEPEQFF.

This rearrangement joins TRBV29-1 to TRBJ2-2; 7 nucleotides match TRBD1. J was trimmed by 2 bases and V by 6 bases; bases with no gene match: 9. The CDR3 length is 15 residues. The germline V gene encodes CDR1 SQVTM and CDR2 ANQGSEA. CDR3 in DNA: TGCAGCGTCGTATTCGGGACAGTTAACACCGGGGAGCTGTTTTTT. Its protein is CSVVFGTVNTGELFF.